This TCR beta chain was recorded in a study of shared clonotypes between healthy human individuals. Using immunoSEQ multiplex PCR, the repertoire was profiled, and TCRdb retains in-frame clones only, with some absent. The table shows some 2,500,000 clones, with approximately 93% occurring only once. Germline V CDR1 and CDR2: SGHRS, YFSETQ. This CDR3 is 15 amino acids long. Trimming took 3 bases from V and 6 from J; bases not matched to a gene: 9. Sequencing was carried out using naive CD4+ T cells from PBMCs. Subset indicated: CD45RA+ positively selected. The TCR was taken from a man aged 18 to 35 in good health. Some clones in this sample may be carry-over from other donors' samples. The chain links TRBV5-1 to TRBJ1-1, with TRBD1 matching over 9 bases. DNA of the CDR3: TGCGCCAGCAGCTCGGGACAGGGTGGGGGCTCTGAAGCTTTCTTT. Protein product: CASSSGQGGGSEAFF.